This T cell receptor beta chain was obtained from a study of T cell changes during pregnancy in multiple sclerosis. Germline CDR1 reads SGHRS; CDR2 reads YFSETQ. The CDR3 length is 15 residues. The V gene lost 4 bases and the J gene lost 4 bases, with 15 bases spanning the gap. Generated by immunoSEQ multiplex PCR, the TCRdb table keeps only in-frame clones and is missing some. The repertoire consists of tens of thousands of clones, with roughly 92% occurring once and the leading ten covering roughly 1.5%. The gene calls are TRBV5-1 and TRBJ2-1; weak D call: TRBD1 (6 bases). Material: peripheral blood, obtained in the second trimester of pregnancy. The source is a female donor with multiple sclerosis, enrolled in a pregnancy study. The CDR3 reads CASSRDNNLYNEQFF. Written as DNA, the CDR3 is TGCGCCAGCAGCCGGGACAATAACCTTTACAATGAGCAGTTCTTC.